This TCR beta chain was profiled in a study of blood T cell repertoires in COVID-19. The CDR3 has 13 amino acids. V was cut by 6 bases and J by 0 bases, with 6 bases left in between. CDR1 MDHEN and CDR2 SYDVKM come from the germline V gene. Method: immunoSEQ multiplex PCR; TCRdb's copy keeps in-frame clones and lacks some. The profile shows about 160,000 clones, about 87% of them singletons. This receptor was obtained from an older woman with COVID-19, enrolled during active disease. The chain is built from TRBV28 and TRBJ1-3, with D possibly TRBD1 on 6 matching bases. Source material: peripheral blood. The DNA for the CDR3 is TGTGCCAGCAGGACAGGCTCTGGAAACACCATATATTTT. Protein product: CASRTGSGNTIYF.